This TCR beta chain emerged from a study of T cells in Graves' hyperthyroidism and ophthalmopathy (dated by TCRdb to between 2019 and 2020). For the study in its entirety: Peripheral blood samples were taken at the time of initial diagnosis, prior to any treatment. Thyroid tissue and blood T-cell repertoires from about six Graves' hyperthyroidism patients were also compared in the study. After blood sampling, hyperthyroidism patients were treated with methimazole at a starting dose of 30 mg daily, and ophthalmopathy patients were treated with high-dose intravenous methylprednisolone. For training and testing, the roughly 100 patients in the discovery cohort were randomly divided in a 7:3 ratio. An independent validation cohort of around 19 hyperthyroidism patients and over 15 patients who later progressed to ophthalmopathy tested prospective prediction of ophthalmopathy. According to the paper, TCR Vbeta CDR3 sequencing was carried out on 135 peripheral blood samples, which came from approximately 43 ophthalmopathy, approximately 78 hyperthyroidism and roughly 17 progressor patients. To identify distinguishing TCR V-J signatures, a discovery cohort of about 100 patients was used, comprising 43 with Graves' ophthalmopathy and 57 with stable Graves' hyperthyroidism. Points the paper makes about the study in general: A 13 V-J signature model separated ophthalmopathy from stable hyperthyroidism, with approximately 86% sensitivity and 81% to 83% specificity in cross-validation and 80%/75% in testing. In validation, the model predicted progression to ophthalmopathy with roughly 70% sensitivity and about 72% specificity, a median of around six months before onset. Sample size was not statistically predetermined, and investigators were not blinded to group allocation. Most expanded thyroid clonotypes (frequency above 0.001) were also detected in blood, suggesting blood repertoires may reflect thyroid immune responses.

As encoded in the germline V gene, CDR1 is SGHTA while CDR2 is FQGNSA. The junction carries 16 bases between V and J, which are trimmed by 1 base and 1 base respectively. CDR3 length: 17 amino acids, cysteine to phenylalanine. Only CDR3 DNA is held: 51 bases, read in frame from base 1. This clonotype was seen repeatedly, ten times or more. It has no known antigen specificity. Nothing much larger sits one base from this clone, and base qualities are not available. Graves' hyperthyroidism was defined as stable when no progression to ophthalmopathy occurred over 18 months of follow-up. The hyperthyroidism patients were between 18 and 65 years old and newly diagnosed, with a disease duration of less than 2 months. Any patient with an uncontrolled infection, another autoimmune disease, pregnancy or lactation was excluded. Diagnoses relied on clinical symptoms, serum thyroxine and TRAb, thyroid ultrasound and orbital computed tomography. PBMCs were isolated from more than 8 ml of fresh peripheral blood by Ficoll-Paque density gradient centrifugation. Trizol reagent was used to extract total RNA, and RNA quality was then checked on an Agilent 2100 Bioanalyzer.

The TCR beta CDR3 regions were amplified from RNA transcripts. The TCR CDR3 was subjected to a first round of RT-PCR using the HTBI primer set and the Qiagen OneStep RT-PCR kit. A second multiplex PCR round built the libraries, followed by size selection and purification. Libraries were sequenced paired-end with 100 bp reads on an Illumina HiSeq2000. In the original analysis: SOAPnuke was used to process the raw data, throwing out any read that contained adapters or uncalled bases, had a mean Phred below 15, or lacked an exact constant-primer or identifier match. High-quality paired reads were merged with COPE v1.2.5, and unique nucleotide sequences were defined as clonotypes. MiTCR v1.1 was used to align the clonotypes against IMGT TRBV, TRBD and TRBJ reference segments. The analysis was restricted to V-J combinations with a frequency above 0.0001, which together covered about 99% of the repertoires. A TCS score was defined as the ratio of F50 (clonal expansion) to E x V (chaos), with BLOSUM62-based TCRdist applied between CDR3 peptides within each V-J. Welch's t-statistics and random forest reduced 514 V-J features to 13, which were used in a naive Bayes classifier (R e1071). Clones were called with MiXCR by TCRdb after fastp trimmed the public reads at Q25, and only in-frame beta chains were retained. All rows with the same CDR3 protein become a single entry with the most common DNA and genes. These V and J calls rely on TCRdb rather than the paper's analysis. The sample data list around 290,000 distinct CDR3 sequences, and roughly an eighth of these were observed just once. The ten largest clones add up to roughly 7.9% of the sample.

This TCR derives from a woman aged 40 to 55 with Graves' hyperthyroidism. The rearranged chain carries TRBV7-2 and TRBJ1-1, with the D gene too uncertain to name. The sample comprised blood. CDR3 loop: CASSLDADPGWNTEAFF. The nucleotides are TGTGCCAGCAGCTTAGACGCGGACCCCGGATGGAACACTGAAGCTTTCTTT. Reference TRBV7-2 and TRBJ1-1 proteins supply the regions before and after the CDR3; the full variable domain is: GAGVSQSPSNKVTEKGKDVELRCDPISGHTALYWYRQSLGQGLEFLIYFQGNSAPDKSGLPSDRFSAERTGGSVSTLTIQRTQQEDSAVYLCASSLDADPGWNTEAFFGQGTRLTVV.